These T cell receptor beta chains were read from a single sample in a study of beta chain features in type 1 diabetes. Clones were sequenced by immunoSEQ multiplex PCR, and TCRdb holds only the in-frame ones, with some missing. The sample includes about 260,000 clones, over 65% seen only once; the top ten take 0.053%. The specimen sequenced was naive CD4+ T cells from blood. All receptors derive from a young man in good health. CDR3s include the opening cysteine and the closing phenylalanine or tryptophan. Each record gives: V gene, clone size, D gene, J gene, CDR3 protein, CDR3 DNA. A D gene is named only where the DNA matches it firmly. Only some rows state a clone size, as once, few, many or a class for expanded clones.

TRBV7-7,NA,NA,TRBJ2-3,CASSLGSWADTQYF,TGTGCCAGCAGCTTAGGGAGTTGGGCAGATACGCAGTATTTT
TRBV11-2,NA,NA,TRBJ2-1,CASSFDTSYNEQFF,TGTGCCAGCAGCTTTGACACCTCCTACAATGAGCAGTTCTTC
TRBV29-1,NA,NA,TRBJ2-2,CSGEIRGTGELFF,TGCAGCGGGGAGATCCGGGGCACCGGGGAGCTGTTTTTT
TRBV7-2,NA,NA,TRBJ2-5,CASSLVGTQYF,TGTGCCAGCAGCTTAGTAGGGACCCAGTACTTC
TRBV29-1,NA,NA,TRBJ2-1,CSAVRGAISYNEQFF,TGCAGCGCCGTCCGCGGGGCCATCTCCTACAATGAGCAGTTCTTC
TRBV30,NA,TRBD1,TRBJ2-7,CAWSDSGTVREQYF,TGTGCCTGGAGCGATTCCGGGACAGTCCGCGAGCAGTACTTC
TRBV13,NA,NA,TRBJ2-2,CASSQRRARNTGELFF,TGTGCCAGCAGCCAGAGGCGGGCGAGGAACACCGGGGAGCTGTTTTTT
TRBV29-1,NA,NA,TRBJ1-1,CSVAGVMNTEAFF,TGCAGCGTTGCCGGGGTCATGAACACTGAAGCTTTCTTT
TRBV30,NA,NA,TRBJ1-1,CAWGHPNTEAFF,TGTGCCTGGGGACACCCGAACACTGAAGCTTTCTTT
TRBV5-1,NA,NA,TRBJ2-3,CASSLDDTQYF,TGCGCCAGCAGCTTGGATGATACGCAGTATTTT
TRBV29-1,NA,NA,TRBJ2-5,CSVVIGGETQYF,TGCAGCGTTGTTATCGGAGGGGAGACCCAGTACTTC
TRBV6-5,NA,NA,TRBJ2-1,CASSRGQYNEQFF,TGTGCCAGCAGTCGTGGACAGTACAATGAGCAGTTCTTC
TRBV9,NA,TRBD2,TRBJ2-5,CASSGTSGGQETQYF,TGTGCCAGCAGCGGGACTAGCGGGGGACAAGAGACCCAGTACTTC
TRBV4-3,NA,NA,TRBJ2-5,CASSQDRGIGETQYF,TGCGCCAGCAGCCAAGACAGGGGAATAGGAGAGACCCAGTACTTC
TRBV5-6,NA,NA,TRBJ2-6,CASSLEAGDSGANVLTF,TGTGCCAGCAGCTTGGAGGCTGGGGATTCTGGGGCCAACGTCCTGACTTTC
TRBV7-2,NA,TRBD1,TRBJ2-5,CASSLGQGETQYF,TGTGCCAGCAGCTTAGGACAGGGGGAGACCCAGTACTTC
TRBV5-4,NA,TRBD2,TRBJ2-3,CASSLAGGGTDTQYF,TGTGCCAGCAGCTTGGCCGGGGGGGGCACAGATACGCAGTATTTT
TRBV7-2,few,TRBD2,TRBJ2-1,CASSYGAGESYNEQFF,TGTGCCAGCAGCTATGGGGCGGGAGAGTCCTACAATGAGCAGTTCTTC
TRBV4-1,NA,NA,TRBJ2-5,CASSQDHRGGWETQYF,TGCGCCAGCAGCCAAGATCACAGGGGGGGCTGGGAGACCCAGTACTTC
TRBV7-2,NA,NA,TRBJ1-5,CASSLGRPLEAQHF,TGTGCCAGCAGCTTAGGAAGGCCCCTAGAGGCCCAGCATTTT
TRBV19,NA,TRBD1,TRBJ2-3,CASGDRTYTQYF,TGTGCCAGCGGGGACAGAACTTATACGCAGTATTTT
TRBV9,NA,TRBD2,TRBJ2-1,CASSVGLAITYNEQFF,TGTGCCAGCAGCGTAGGACTAGCGATTACCTACAATGAGCAGTTCTTC
TRBV4-1,NA,NA,TRBJ2-3,CASSQGGGTQYF,TGCGCCAGCAGCCAAGGTGGGGGGACGCAGTATTTT
TRBV9,NA,NA,TRBJ2-3,CASSVGTDTQYF,TGTGCCAGCAGCGTTGGCACAGATACGCAGTATTTT
TRBV29-1,few,NA,TRBJ2-3,CSVPLGSAGYTQYF,TGCAGCGTCCCCCTGGGCTCGGCAGGTTATACGCAGTATTTT
TRBV9,NA,TRBD2,TRBJ2-1,CASSVELAGIYNEQFF,TGTGCCAGCAGCGTAGAACTAGCGGGAATCTACAATGAGCAGTTCTTC
TRBV10-3,NA,NA,TRBJ2-2,CAISTQGAEYTGELFF,TGTGCCATCAGTACACAGGGAGCTGAATACACCGGGGAGCTGTTTTTT
TRBV27,NA,TRBD2,TRBJ2-1,CASSSGLVVGYNEQFF,TGTGCCAGCAGTTCTGGACTAGTAGTTGGGTACAATGAGCAGTTCTTC
TRBV7-9,NA,NA,TRBJ1-1,CASSLALKNTEAFF,TGTGCCAGCAGCTTAGCGCTAAAGAACACTGAAGCTTTCTTT
TRBV30,NA,NA,TRBJ2-1,CAWTAGYNEQFF,TGTGCCTGGACGGCGGGGTACAATGAGCAGTTCTTC
TRBV7-9,NA,TRBD1,TRBJ2-7,CASSSGTGAYEQYF,TGTGCCAGCAGCTCCGGGACAGGGGCCTACGAGCAGTACTTC
TRBV27,NA,NA,TRBJ2-5,CASRGQTWETQYF,TGTGCCAGCAGAGGACAGACTTGGGAGACCCAGTACTTC
TRBV7-2,once,NA,TRBJ2-7,CASSLFSGTVPLHEQYF,TGTGCCAGCAGCTTATTCTCAGGGACCGTTCCCCTCCACGAGCAGTACTTC
TRBV30,NA,TRBD1,TRBJ2-5,CAWRGPGQGKETQYF,TGTGCCTGGAGAGGACCGGGACAGGGGAAAGAGACCCAGTACTTC
TRBV27,NA,TRBD2,TRBJ2-1,CASKVSGSGHEQFF,TGTGCCAGCAAGGTTAGCGGGAGTGGGCATGAGCAGTTCTTC
TRBV29-1,NA,TRBD2,TRBJ2-1,CSAAGNFPDEQFF,TGCAGCGCAGCGGGAAATTTCCCGGATGAGCAGTTCTTC
TRBV11-2,few,TRBD2,TRBJ2-5,CASSSWGLAGNQETQYF,TGTGCCAGCAGCTCCTGGGGACTAGCGGGGAACCAAGAGACCCAGTACTTC
TRBV19,NA,NA,TRBJ2-1,CASNAGRNEQFF,TGTGCCAGTAATGCAGGGAGGAATGAGCAGTTCTTC
TRBV13,NA,NA,TRBJ2-3,CASSPLSTGTYVSTQYF,TGTGCCAGCAGCCCTCTGTCAACCGGGACGTACGTTAGTACGCAGTATTTT
TRBV29-1,NA,NA,TRBJ1-1,CSVELTGGTEAFF,TGCAGCGTTGAGCTTACCGGGGGCACTGAAGCTTTCTTT
TRBV7-9,NA,TRBD2,TRBJ2-5,CASNTGLAGVETQYF,TGTGCCAGCAACACGGGACTAGCGGGAGTCGAGACCCAGTACTTC
TRBV11-2,NA,NA,TRBJ1-1,CASSLGLRSTEAFF,TGTGCCAGCAGCTTAGGTCTGCGGAGCACTGAAGCTTTCTTT